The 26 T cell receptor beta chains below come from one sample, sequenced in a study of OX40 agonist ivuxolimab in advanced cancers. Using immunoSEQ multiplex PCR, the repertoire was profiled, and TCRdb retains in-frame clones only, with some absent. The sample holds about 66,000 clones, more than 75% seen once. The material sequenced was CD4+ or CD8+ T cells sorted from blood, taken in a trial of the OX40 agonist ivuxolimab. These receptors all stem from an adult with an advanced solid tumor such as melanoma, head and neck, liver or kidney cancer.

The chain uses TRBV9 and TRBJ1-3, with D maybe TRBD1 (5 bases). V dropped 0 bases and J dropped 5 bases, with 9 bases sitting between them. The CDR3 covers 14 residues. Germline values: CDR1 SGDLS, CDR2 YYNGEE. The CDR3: CASSVGGTRNTIYF. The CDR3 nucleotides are TGTGCCAGCAGCGTAGGGGGCACTCGAAACACCATATATTTT.

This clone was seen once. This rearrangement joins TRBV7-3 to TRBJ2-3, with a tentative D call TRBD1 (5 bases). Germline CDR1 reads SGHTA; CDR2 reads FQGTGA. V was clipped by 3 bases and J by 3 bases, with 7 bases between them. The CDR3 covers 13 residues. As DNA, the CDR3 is TGTGCCAGCAGCTTCTCAGGGACAGATACGCAGTATTTT. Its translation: CASSFSGTDTQYF.

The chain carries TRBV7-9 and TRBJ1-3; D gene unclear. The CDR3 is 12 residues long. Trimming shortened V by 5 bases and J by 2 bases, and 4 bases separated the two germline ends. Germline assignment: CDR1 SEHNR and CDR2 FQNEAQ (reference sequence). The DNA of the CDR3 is TGTGCCAGCAGCCTTCCTGGAAACACCATATATTTT. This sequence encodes CASSLPGNTIYF.

This CDR3 reads CASSMGPSLDYNEQFF. CDR3 nucleotide sequence: TGCGCCAGCAGCATGGGACCATCCCTTGACTACAATGAGCAGTTCTTC. This chain joins TRBV5-1 and TRBJ2-1; D assignment may be TRBD1 or TRBD2 (5 bases each). The V gene's germline CDR1 is SGHRS and CDR2 YFSETQ. Trimming left V 4 bases short and J 3 bases short, with 17 bases between. The CDR3 spans 16 residues.

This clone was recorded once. This CDR3 is CASSISGAPSNQPQHF. CDR3 nucleotide sequence: TGTGCCAGTAGTATCTCAGGGGCTCCTAGCAATCAGCCCCAGCATTTT. This chain uses TRBV19 with TRBJ1-5; possible D gene TRBD1, 6 bases. Looked up from germline, CDR1 is LNHDA and CDR2 is SQIVND (reference sequence). Trimming removed 3 bases at V and 0 bases at J, with 12 bases between. The CDR3 is made up of 16 amino acids.

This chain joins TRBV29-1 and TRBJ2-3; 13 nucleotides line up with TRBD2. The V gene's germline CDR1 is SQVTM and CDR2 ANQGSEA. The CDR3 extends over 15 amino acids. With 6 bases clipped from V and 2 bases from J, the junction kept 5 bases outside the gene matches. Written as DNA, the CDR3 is TGCAGCGTGGTCGGGACTAGCGGGGACACAGATACGCAGTATTTT. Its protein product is CSVVGTSGDTDTQYF.

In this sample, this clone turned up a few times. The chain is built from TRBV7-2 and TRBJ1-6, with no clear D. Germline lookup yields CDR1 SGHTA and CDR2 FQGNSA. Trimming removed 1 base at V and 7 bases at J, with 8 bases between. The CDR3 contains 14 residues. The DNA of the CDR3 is TGTGCCAGCAGCTTAGAGGTTGAAAATTCACCCCTCCACTTT. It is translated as CASSLEVENSPLHF.

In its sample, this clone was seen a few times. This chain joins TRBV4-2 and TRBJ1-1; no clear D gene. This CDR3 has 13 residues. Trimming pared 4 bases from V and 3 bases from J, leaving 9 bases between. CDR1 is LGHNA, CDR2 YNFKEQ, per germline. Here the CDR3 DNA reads TGTGCCAGCAGCCTCGAGTCTGACACTGAAGCTTTCTTT. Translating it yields CASSLESDTEAFF.

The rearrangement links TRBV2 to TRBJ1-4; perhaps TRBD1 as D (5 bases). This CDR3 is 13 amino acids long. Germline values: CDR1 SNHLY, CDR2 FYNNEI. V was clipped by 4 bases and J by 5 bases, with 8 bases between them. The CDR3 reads CASSGGPNEKLFF. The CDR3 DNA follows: TGTGCCAGCAGTGGGGGCCCGAATGAAAAACTGTTTTTT.

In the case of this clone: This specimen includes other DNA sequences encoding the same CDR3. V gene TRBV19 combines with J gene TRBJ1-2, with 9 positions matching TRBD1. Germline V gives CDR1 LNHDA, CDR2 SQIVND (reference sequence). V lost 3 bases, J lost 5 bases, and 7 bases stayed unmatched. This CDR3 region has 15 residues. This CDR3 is CASSISGTGYYGYTF. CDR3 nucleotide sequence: TGTGCCAGTAGTATCTCCGGGACAGGGTATTATGGCTACACCTTC.

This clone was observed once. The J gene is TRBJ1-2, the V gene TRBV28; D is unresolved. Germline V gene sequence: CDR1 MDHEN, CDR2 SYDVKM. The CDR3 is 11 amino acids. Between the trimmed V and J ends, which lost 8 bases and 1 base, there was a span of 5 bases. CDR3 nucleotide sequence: TGTGCCAGCGCAGTTAACTATGGCTACACCTTC. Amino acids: CASAVNYGYTF.

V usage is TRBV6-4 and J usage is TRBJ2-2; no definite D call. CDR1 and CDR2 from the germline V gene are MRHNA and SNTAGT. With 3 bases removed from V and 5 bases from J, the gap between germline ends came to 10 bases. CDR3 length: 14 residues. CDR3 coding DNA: TGTGCCAGCAGTGAAAGGACCCAGACCGGGGAGCTGTTTTTT. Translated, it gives CASSERTQTGELFF.

This chain's CDR3 is CASSYSPRDGAYEQYF. CDR3 sequence (DNA): TGTGCCAGCAGCTACTCTCCCCGGGACGGGGCCTACGAGCAGTACTTC. The chain is built from TRBV7-6 and TRBJ2-7, with D possibly being TRBD1 or TRBD2 (5 bases each). Germline lookup yields CDR1 SGHVS and CDR2 FNYEAQ. The ends were cut back, 4 bases at V and 2 bases at J, with 18 bases in the middle. The CDR3 sequence is 16 residues long.

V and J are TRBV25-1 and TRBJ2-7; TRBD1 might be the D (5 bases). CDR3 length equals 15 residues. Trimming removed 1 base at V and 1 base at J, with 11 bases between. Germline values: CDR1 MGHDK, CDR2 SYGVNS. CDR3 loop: CASSESTGTSYEQYF. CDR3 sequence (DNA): TGTGCCAGCAGTGAATCAACAGGTACTTCCTACGAGCAGTACTTC.

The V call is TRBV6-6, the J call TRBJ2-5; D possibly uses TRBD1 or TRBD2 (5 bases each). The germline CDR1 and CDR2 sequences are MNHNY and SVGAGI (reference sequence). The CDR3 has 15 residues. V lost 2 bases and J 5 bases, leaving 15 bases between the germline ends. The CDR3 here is CASSYNSWGIETQYF. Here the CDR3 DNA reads TGTGCCAGCAGTTACAATAGTTGGGGGATTGAGACCCAGTACTTC.

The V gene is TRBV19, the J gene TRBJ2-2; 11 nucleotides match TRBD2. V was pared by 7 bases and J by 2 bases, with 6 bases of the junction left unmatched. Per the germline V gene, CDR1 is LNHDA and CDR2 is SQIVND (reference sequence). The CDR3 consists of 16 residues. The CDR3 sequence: CASTPGTSGNTGELFF. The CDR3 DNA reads TGTGCCAGTACCCCAGGGACTAGCGGCAACACCGGGGAGCTGTTTTTT. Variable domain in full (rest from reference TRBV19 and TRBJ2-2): DGGITQSPKYLFRKEGQNVTLSCEQNLNHDAMYWYRQDPGQGLRLIYYSQIVNDFQKGDIAEGYSVSREKKESFPLTVTSAQKNPTAFYLCASTPGTSGNTGELFFGEGSRLTVL.

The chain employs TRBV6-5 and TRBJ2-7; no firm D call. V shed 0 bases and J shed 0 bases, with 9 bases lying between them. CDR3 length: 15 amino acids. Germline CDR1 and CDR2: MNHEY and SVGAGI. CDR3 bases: TGTGCCAGCAGTTACTCTGGGGTCCTCTCCTACGAGCAGTACTTC. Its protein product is CASSYSGVLSYEQYF.

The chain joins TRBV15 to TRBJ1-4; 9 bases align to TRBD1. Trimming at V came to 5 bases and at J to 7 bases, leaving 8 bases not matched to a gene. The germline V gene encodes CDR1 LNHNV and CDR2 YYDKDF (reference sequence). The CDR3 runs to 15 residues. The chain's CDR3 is CATSGGTGSGEKLFF. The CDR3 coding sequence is TGTGCCACCAGCGGGGGGACAGGGTCGGGTGAAAAACTGTTTTTT.

The CDR3 DNA is TGTGCCAGCAGCTTAGACGGCAGGGGTTATTCACCCCTCCACTTT. Amino acid sequence: CASSLDGRGYSPLHF. The rearrangement uses TRBV7-9 and TRBJ1-6; possibly TRBD1 for D (6 bases). CDR1 and CDR2 from the germline V gene are SEHNR and FQNEAQ (reference sequence). The CDR3 has 15 residues. V shed 1 base and J shed 8 bases, with 12 bases lying between them.

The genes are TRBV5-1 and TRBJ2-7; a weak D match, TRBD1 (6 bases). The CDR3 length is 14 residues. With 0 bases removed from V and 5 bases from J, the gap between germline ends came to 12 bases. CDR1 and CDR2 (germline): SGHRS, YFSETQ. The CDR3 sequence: CASSLGQGINEQYF. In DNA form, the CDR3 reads TGCGCCAGCAGCTTGGGGCAGGGGATCAACGAGCAGTACTTC.

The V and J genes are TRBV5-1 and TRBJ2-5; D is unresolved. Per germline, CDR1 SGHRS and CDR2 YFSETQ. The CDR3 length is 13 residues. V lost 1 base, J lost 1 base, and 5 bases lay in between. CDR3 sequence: CASSLTVQETQYF. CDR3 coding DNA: TGCGCCAGCAGCTTGACAGTCCAAGAGACCCAGTACTTC.

The CDR3 nucleotides are TGTGCCAGCAGCTTAGCGCGATTGGGCTACGAGCAGTACTTC. Translated, it gives CASSLARLGYEQYF. The chain joins TRBV11-3 to TRBJ2-7; D is undetermined. The germline V gene has CDR1 SGHNT and CDR2 YENEEA. The ends were cut back, 1 base at V and 3 bases at J, with 10 bases in the middle. The CDR3 sequence is 14 residues long. The full variable domain, in which reference TRBV11-3 and TRBJ2-7 provide the parts outside the CDR3, is EAGVVQSPRYKIIEKKQPVAFWCNPISGHNTLYWYLQNLGQGPELLIRYENEEAVDDSQLPKDRFSAERLKGVDSTLKIQPAELGDSAVYLCASSLARLGYEQYFGPGTRLTVT.

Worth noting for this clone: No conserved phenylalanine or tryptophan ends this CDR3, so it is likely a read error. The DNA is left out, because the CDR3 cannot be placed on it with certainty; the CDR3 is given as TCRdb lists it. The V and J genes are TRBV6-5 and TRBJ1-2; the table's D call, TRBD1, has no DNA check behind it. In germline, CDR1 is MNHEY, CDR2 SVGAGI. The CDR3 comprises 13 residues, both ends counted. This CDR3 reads CASSYSGQGPPEI.

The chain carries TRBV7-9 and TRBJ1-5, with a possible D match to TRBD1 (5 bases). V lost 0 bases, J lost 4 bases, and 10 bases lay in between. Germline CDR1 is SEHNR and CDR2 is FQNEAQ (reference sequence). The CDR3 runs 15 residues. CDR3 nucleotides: TGTGCCAGCAGCTTAGCAGGGGTTGGGAATCAGCCCCAGCATTTT. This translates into CASSLAGVGNQPQHF.

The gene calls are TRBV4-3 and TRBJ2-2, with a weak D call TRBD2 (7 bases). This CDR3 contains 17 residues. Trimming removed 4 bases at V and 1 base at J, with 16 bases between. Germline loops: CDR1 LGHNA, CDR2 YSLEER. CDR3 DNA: TGCGCCAGCAGCCCAGAGGGGGGGCGCTGGAACACCGGGGAGCTGTTTTTT. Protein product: CASSPEGGRWNTGELFF.

The CDR3 DNA sequence: TGTGCCAGCAGCGTAGGTCTTGCGGGGGTAAGCACAGATACGCAGTATTTT. Amino acids: CASSVGLAGVSTDTQYF. The chain links TRBV9 to TRBJ2-3; 7 bases map to TRBD2. CDR1 and CDR2 from the germline V gene are SGDLS and YYNGEE. The V segment lost 0 bases and the J segment 0 bases; nucleotides outside the gene matches: 7. The CDR3 covers 17 residues.